The clone carrying this TCR beta chain was detected once. Sequencing used immunoSEQ multiplex PCR; TCRdb keeps in-frame clones, though not all of them. The repertoire includes some 42,000 clones, just over 90% of them detected once, and roughly 0.6% sits in the top ten. This entry belongs to a study of T cell changes during pregnancy in multiple sclerosis. The CDR3 contains 14 residues. Germline CDR1 is MNHEY and CDR2 is SVGAGI. V gave up 5 bases and J gave up 3 bases, with 14 bases separating them. This specimen was CD4+ T cells from peripheral blood mononuclear cells, taken in the third trimester of pregnancy. The receptor comes from a female donor with multiple sclerosis, enrolled in a pregnancy study. J is TRBJ2-7 and V is TRBV6-5, with D perhaps TRBD2 (6 bases). This chain's CDR3 is CASSSAPGSYEQYF. CDR3 sequence (DNA): TGTGCCAGCAGTAGCGCCCCCGGGAGCTACGAGCAGTACTTC.